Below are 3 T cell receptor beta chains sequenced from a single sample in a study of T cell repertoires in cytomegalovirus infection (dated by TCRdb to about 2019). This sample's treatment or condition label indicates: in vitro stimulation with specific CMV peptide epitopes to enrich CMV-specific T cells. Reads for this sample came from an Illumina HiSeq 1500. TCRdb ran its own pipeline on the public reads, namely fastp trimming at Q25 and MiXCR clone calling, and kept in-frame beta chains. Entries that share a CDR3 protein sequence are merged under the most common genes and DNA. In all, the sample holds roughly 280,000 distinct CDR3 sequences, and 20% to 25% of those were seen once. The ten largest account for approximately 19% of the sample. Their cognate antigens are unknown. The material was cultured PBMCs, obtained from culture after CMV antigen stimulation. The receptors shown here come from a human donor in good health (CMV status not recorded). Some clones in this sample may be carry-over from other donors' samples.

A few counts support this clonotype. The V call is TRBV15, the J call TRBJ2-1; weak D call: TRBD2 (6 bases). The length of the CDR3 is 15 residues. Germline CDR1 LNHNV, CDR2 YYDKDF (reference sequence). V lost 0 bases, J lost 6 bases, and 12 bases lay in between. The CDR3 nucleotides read TGTGCCACCAGCAGAGATTGGGGCGGGATCAATGAGCAGTTCTTC. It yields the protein CATSRDWGGINEQFF.

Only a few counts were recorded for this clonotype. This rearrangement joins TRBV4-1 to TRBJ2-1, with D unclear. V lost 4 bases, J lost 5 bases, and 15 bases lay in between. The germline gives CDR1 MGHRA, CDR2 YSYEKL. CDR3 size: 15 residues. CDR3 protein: CASSPHRQVDNEQFF. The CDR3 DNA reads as TGCGCCAGCAGCCCCCATCGGCAGGTAGACAATGAGCAGTTCTTC.

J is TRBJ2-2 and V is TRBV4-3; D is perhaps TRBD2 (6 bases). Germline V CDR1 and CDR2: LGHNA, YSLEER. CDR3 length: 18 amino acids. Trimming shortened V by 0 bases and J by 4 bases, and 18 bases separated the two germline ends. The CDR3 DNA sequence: TGCGCCAGCAGCCAAGAAGGGCTGCTCAGGGAGGTCACCGGGGAGCTGTTTTTT. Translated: CASSQEGLLREVTGELFF.